One sample yielded the 5 T cell receptor beta chains listed below, sequenced in a study of CD8+ T cells in alopecia areata. TCR sequencing used cDNA made by reverse transcription of extracted RNA. Profiling relied on immunoSEQ multiplex PCR, and the TCRdb table lists in-frame clones only, not all of them. The table includes some 220,000 clones, 50% to 70% detected once. Stated treatment: oral pan-JAK inhibitor, 5-10 mg twice daily. The sequences come from CD4+ T cells sorted from blood, collected at week 4, from a patient treated with tofacitinib. The receptors shown here come from a human donor with alopecia areata.

The chain combines TRBV6-5 with TRBJ2-7; TRBD1 is a possible D gene (6 bases). The germline V and J ends were trimmed by 10 bases and 2 bases, with 12 bases remaining between them. CDR3 size: 12 residues. Germline CDR1 is MNHEY and CDR2 is SVGAGI. The CDR3 sequence: CATSGQAYEQYF. The CDR3 DNA follows: TGTGCCACTTCGGGACAAGCCTACGAGCAGTACTTC.

The genes are TRBV15 and TRBJ1-2; D ambiguous. Between the trimmed V and J ends, which lost 1 base and 2 bases, there was a span of 5 bases. Germline V CDR1 and CDR2: LNHNV, YYDKDF (reference sequence). CDR3 length equals 13 residues. This CDR3 reads CATSRGGNYGYTF. DNA for the CDR3: TGTGCCACCAGCAGAGGGGGAAACTATGGCTACACCTTC.

The chain joins TRBV14 to TRBJ2-5; 7 bases are shared with TRBD1. Per germline, CDR1 SGHDN and CDR2 FVKESK. The CDR3 is 13 amino acids. The V and J ends lost 5 bases and 2 bases, in that order; junction bases with no gene match: 2. CDR3 residues: CASSRDRQETQYF. CDR3 in DNA: TGTGCCAGCAGCAGGGACAGACAAGAGACCCAGTACTTC.

This chain joins TRBV4-2 and TRBJ2-5; 12 bases are a match to TRBD2. Germline trimming cut 1 base from V and 4 bases from J; bases unmatched to any gene: 4. The CDR3 spans 16 residues. CDR1 and CDR2 from the germline V gene are LGHNA and YNFKEQ. The CDR3 is CASSQASGGAGETQYF. The CDR3 DNA is TGTGCCAGCAGCCAAGCTAGCGGGGGGGCCGGAGAGACCCAGTACTTC.

This clone was counted between two and nine times. The gene calls are TRBV7-2 and TRBJ1-1; no clear D. The germline V gene encodes CDR1 SGHTA and CDR2 FQGNSA. The CDR3 totals 14 residues. With 2 bases removed from V and 1 base from J, the gap between germline ends came to 8 bases. The CDR3 loop reads CASSLNPKNTEAFF. The CDR3 DNA is TGTGCCAGCAGCTTAAATCCGAAGAACACTGAAGCTTTCTTT.